Shown below are 17 T cell receptor beta chains from a single sample sequenced in a study of OX40 agonist ivuxolimab in advanced cancers. Here immunoSEQ multiplex PCR was the method, and the copy in TCRdb shows in-frame clones only, minus some. Among 40,000 to 45,000 clones listed, 75% to 90% were seen once. The source material was CD4+ or CD8+ T cells sorted from blood, sampled in a trial of the OX40 agonist ivuxolimab. The receptors were sampled from an adult with an advanced solid tumor such as melanoma, head and neck, liver or kidney cancer.

Here the CDR3 DNA reads TGTGCCAGTAGGAGGGAACGCAACACTGAAGCTTTCTTT. Amino acid sequence: CASRRERNTEAFF. The gene calls are TRBV19 and TRBJ1-1; D unresolved. Germline V lookup: CDR1 LNHDA, CDR2 SQIVND (reference sequence). V lost 6 bases and J lost 2, with 10 bases in between. CDR3 length: 13 amino acids.

The CDR3 sequence is CASSSSGSVNEQFF. The CDR3 nucleotides read TGTGCCAGCAGCTCTAGCGGGAGTGTCAATGAGCAGTTCTTC. J is TRBJ2-1 and V is TRBV7-9, with TRBD2 identical over 10 bases. Looked up from germline, CDR1 is SEHNR and CDR2 is FQNEAQ (reference sequence). CDR3 length: 14 amino acids. J was trimmed by 6 bases and V by 4 bases; bases with no gene match: 3.

The V gene is TRBV28, the J gene TRBJ2-7; D not certain. CDR1 and CDR2 (germline): MDHEN, SYDVKM. V was shortened by 3 bases and J by 3 bases, with 9 bases between the two germline ends. The CDR3 has 13 amino acids. The CDR3 is CASSLGRLYEQYF. CDR3 coding DNA: TGTGCCAGCAGTTTGGGCAGACTCTACGAGCAGTACTTC.

This chain uses TRBV29-1 with TRBJ2-7, with D possibly being TRBD2 (6 bases). Germline loops: CDR1 SQVTM, CDR2 ANQGSEA. This CDR3 contains 13 residues. V lost 8 bases, J lost 6 bases, and 20 bases lay in between. This CDR3 reads CSIKAGNRVEQYF. In DNA, the CDR3 is TGCAGCATCAAGGCGGGAAATAGGGTCGAGCAGTACTTC.

This clone has only a few counts. The V and J genes are TRBV6-1 and TRBJ1-1; no clear D. Germline assignment: CDR1 MNHNS and CDR2 SASEGT. V gave up 7 bases and J gave up 5 bases, with 11 bases separating them. The CDR3 consists of 12 residues. CDR3 sequence reads: CASTFRWTEAFF. The CDR3 DNA reads as TGTGCCAGCACTTTTCGGTGGACTGAAGCTTTCTTT.

This clone was detected only a few times. The CDR3 loop reads CASSPREGASYGYTF. As DNA, the CDR3 is TGTGCCAGCAGCCCCCGGGAGGGGGCCTCCTATGGCTACACCTTC. V gene TRBV6-4 combines with J gene TRBJ1-2; 7 bases fit TRBD1. CDR1 and CDR2 (germline): MRHNA, SNTAGT. Losses at the gene ends were 6 bases for V and 4 bases for J; bases not matched to a gene: 11. This CDR3 contains 15 residues.

J is TRBJ2-3 and V is TRBV6-5; D unresolved. CDR3 length equals 14 residues. V was trimmed by 4 bases and J by 1 base, leaving 9 bases between them. Germline V gene sequence: CDR1 MNHEY, CDR2 SVGAGI. The CDR3 DNA reads as TGTGCCAGCAGTTTGCGGACGGGCACAGATACGCAGTATTTT. Encoded protein: CASSLRTGTDTQYF.

The V call is TRBV19, the J call TRBJ2-5; 14 bases fit TRBD2. V lost 7 bases to trimming and J lost 4 bases; unmatched junction nucleotides: 5. CDR1 and CDR2 from the germline V gene are LNHDA and SQIVND (reference sequence). CDR3 length equals 15 residues. The CDR3 is CASTRGLAGAETQYF. The CDR3 coding sequence is TGTGCCAGTACAAGGGGACTAGCGGGAGCAGAGACCCAGTACTTC.

V is TRBV11-1 and J is TRBJ1-1; D uncertain. The CDR3 is made up of 15 amino acids. Trimming removed 2 bases from V and 5 bases from J, with 15 bases in between. Germline V lookup: CDR1 SGHAT, CDR2 FQDESV (reference sequence). The CDR3 DNA sequence: TGTGCCAGCAGCTTACCCGGGATTCCCAAGACTGAAGCTTTCTTT. Translated: CASSLPGIPKTEAFF.

Points on this clone: This CDR3 is also generated by other DNA sequences in the sample. CDR3 nucleotides: TGTGCCAGCTCACCAACACAGGACTACGAGCAGTACTTC. Its protein product is CASSPTQDYEQYF. The chain uses TRBV18 and TRBJ2-7; TRBD1 might be the D (5 bases). The CDR3 loop spans 13 amino acids. The V gene's germline CDR1 is KGHSH and CDR2 LQKENI. The germline V and J ends were trimmed by 2 bases and 3 bases, with 8 bases remaining between them.

V gene TRBV7-2 combines with J gene TRBJ2-1, with D unclear. Germline values: CDR1 SGHTA, CDR2 FQGNSA. This CDR3 has 15 amino acids. V shed 0 bases and J shed 0 bases, with 6 bases lying between them. For the CDR3, the DNA is TGTGCCAGCAGCTTAGCCCTCCTCTCCTACAATGAGCAGTTCTTC. It encodes CASSLALLSYNEQFF.

This clone showed up just a few times. The genes are TRBV19 and TRBJ1-5; D unclear. The V end was cut by 5 bases, the J end by 2 bases, with 7 bases between. The length of the CDR3 is 13 residues. CDR1 and CDR2 (germline): LNHDA, SQIVND (reference sequence). CDR3 sequence: CASSEVGNQPQHF. The DNA of the CDR3 is TGTGCCAGTAGTGAGGTCGGCAATCAGCCCCAGCATTTT.

This chain joins TRBV27 and TRBJ1-5, with 7 bases identical to TRBD1. J gave up 2 bases and V 5 bases, and 6 bases lay outside the gene matches. The germline CDR1 and CDR2 sequences are MNHEY and SMNVEV (reference sequence). There are 15 residues in the CDR3. The CDR3 DNA is TGTGCCAGCAGTCCCATGACAGGGCGCAATCAGCCCCAGCATTTT. Residues: CASSPMTGRNQPQHF.

This chain uses TRBV2 with TRBJ1-5; D not resolved. The V and J ends lost 5 bases and 0 bases respectively, with 11 bases between them. CDR3 length equals 15 residues. CDR1 is SNHLY, CDR2 FYNNEI, per germline. The CDR3: CASSYRANSNQPQHF. CDR3 in DNA: TGTGCCAGCAGTTACCGGGCGAATAGCAATCAGCCCCAGCATTTT.

This clone was seen once. The chain uses TRBV25-1 and TRBJ2-1; tentative D call: TRBD1 (6 bases). V was cut by 6 bases and J by 3 bases, with 15 bases left in between. Germline CDR1 MGHDK, CDR2 SYGVNS. The CDR3 consists of 15 residues. The CDR3: CASRLGGTDYNEQFF. CDR3 DNA sequence: TGTGCCAGCAGACTAGGGGGAACAGACTACAATGAGCAGTTCTTC.

The rearrangement links TRBV11-2 to TRBJ1-1, with no clear D. There are 13 residues in the CDR3. Germline V gene data show CDR1 as SGHAT and CDR2 as FQNNGV. The V end lost 2 bases, the J end lost 1 base, and 5 bases lay between the germline ends. The CDR3 region has the DNA TGTGCCAGCAGCTTACACTCGAACACTGAAGCTTTCTTT. Translated, it gives CASSLHSNTEAFF.

This chain joins TRBV2 and TRBJ2-7; 8 bases line up with TRBD1. Trimming cost V 7 bases and J 4 bases; bases outside gene matches: 6. CDR1 is SNHLY and CDR2 is FYNNEI in the germline V gene. This CDR3 has 13 amino acids. The CDR3 DNA reads TGTGCCAGCACTCCGACAGGGGTATACGAGCAGTACTTC. It is translated as CASTPTGVYEQYF.